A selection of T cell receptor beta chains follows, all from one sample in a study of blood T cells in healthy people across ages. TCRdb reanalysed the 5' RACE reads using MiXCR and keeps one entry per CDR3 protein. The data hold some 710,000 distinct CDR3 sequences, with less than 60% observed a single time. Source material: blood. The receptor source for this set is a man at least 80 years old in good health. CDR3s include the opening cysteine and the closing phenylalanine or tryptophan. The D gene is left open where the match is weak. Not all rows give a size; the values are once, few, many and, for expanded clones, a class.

CDR3 DNA: TGCGCCAGCACCACCCTCCCAGGGGGCGACACCGGGGAGCTGTTTTTT
CDR3 protein: CASTTLPGGDTGELFF
D gene: TRBD1
V gene: TRBV5-1
J gene: TRBJ2-2
clone size: -

CDR3 DNA: TGTGCCAGCAGCCCCCGGACTAGCTGGGGCACAGATACGCAGTATTTT
CDR3 protein: CASSPRTSWGTDTQYF
D gene: TRBD2
V gene: TRBV9
J gene: TRBJ2-3
clone size: -

CDR3 DNA: TGCGCCAGCAGCCCCTACAGGGGGCCCCCCTCCTACAATGAGCAGTTCTTC
CDR3 protein: CASSPYRGPPSYNEQFF
D gene: TRBD1
V gene: TRBV5-1
J gene: TRBJ2-1
clone size: few

CDR3 DNA: TGCAGCGTGGACATCCAAGAGACCCAGTACTTC
CDR3 protein: CSVDIQETQYF
D gene: -
V gene: TRBV29-1
J gene: TRBJ2-5
clone size: many

CDR3 DNA: TGTGCCACCATGACAGGGGCGGACTATGGCTACACCTTC
CDR3 protein: CATMTGADYGYTF
D gene: TRBD1
V gene: TRBV10-3
J gene: TRBJ1-2
clone size: few

CDR3 DNA: TGCAGTGCTAGAGATTGGACAGAAACAAATGAAAAACTGTTTTTT
CDR3 protein: CSARDWTETNEKLFF
D gene: -
V gene: TRBV20-1
J gene: TRBJ1-4
clone size: many

CDR3 DNA: TGCAGTGCTAGAAACCTAGCGGGAGATGGGAATGAGCAGTTATTC
CDR3 protein: CSARNLAGDGNEQLF
D gene: TRBD2
V gene: TRBV20-1
J gene: TRBJ2-1
clone size: -

CDR3 DNA: TGTGCCAGCAGTTTTCCGAGCATGGCGTACAATGAGCAGTTCTTC
CDR3 protein: CASSFPSMAYNEQFF
D gene: -
V gene: TRBV12-3/TRBV12-4
J gene: TRBJ2-1
clone size: -

CDR3 DNA: TGTGCCTGGAGTCGACAGCCGGATCAGCCCCAGCATTTT
CDR3 protein: CAWSRQPDQPQHF
D gene: -
V gene: TRBV30
J gene: TRBJ1-5
clone size: few

CDR3 DNA: TGTGCCAGCTCATCCCTGACTAGCGGGGTCGACAATGAGCAGTTCTTC
CDR3 protein: CASSSLTSGVDNEQFF
D gene: TRBD2
V gene: TRBV18
J gene: TRBJ2-1
clone size: -

CDR3 DNA: TGCGCCAGCAGCTTGGGGACTAGCGGGAGCTTCCAAGGGACCCAGTACTTC
CDR3 protein: CASSLGTSGSFQGTQYF
D gene: TRBD2
V gene: TRBV5-1
J gene: TRBJ2-5
clone size: -

CDR3 DNA: TGTGCCAGCAGTTACCCGTCAGGGGGGGGCGGCGAGACCCAGTACTTC
CDR3 protein: CASSYPSGGGGETQYF
D gene: -
V gene: TRBV6-2/TRBV6-3
J gene: TRBJ2-5
clone size: few

CDR3 DNA: TGTGCCGCCCCAAAGGACCGGGACTCACGAGGCGAGCAGTACTTC
CDR3 protein: CAAPKDRDSRGEQYF
D gene: -
V gene: TRBV10-3
J gene: TRBJ2-7
clone size: -

CDR3 DNA: TGCGCCAGCAGCAAACGGTCGGATGAAAAACTGTTTTTT
CDR3 protein: CASSKRSDEKLFF
D gene: -
V gene: TRBV4-3
J gene: TRBJ1-4
clone size: -

CDR3 DNA: TGTGCCAGCAGCTTTGGTGAGGGGGCAAGAAGACATGGCTACACCTTC
CDR3 protein: CASSFGEGARRHGYTF
D gene: TRBD1
V gene: TRBV7-9
J gene: TRBJ1-2
clone size: -

CDR3 DNA: TGTGCCAGCAGTTTATACAGCTACCATGGCTACACCTTC
CDR3 protein: CASSLYSYHGYTF
D gene: -
V gene: TRBV12-3/TRBV12-4
J gene: TRBJ1-2
clone size: once

CDR3 DNA: TGCAGCGTTGCTGGCGGTAGGGGGGGCGCCGGGACTAGCGACTACGAGCAGTACTTC
CDR3 protein: CSVAGGRGGAGTSDYEQYF
D gene: TRBD2
V gene: TRBV29-1
J gene: TRBJ2-7
clone size: few

CDR3 DNA: TGCAGTGCTAGAGATGGACAGGGGTTAGACGAGACCCAGTACTTC
CDR3 protein: CSARDGQGLDETQYF
D gene: TRBD1
V gene: TRBV20-1
J gene: TRBJ2-5
clone size: -

CDR3 DNA: TGTGCCAGCAGCCAAGATCTCGCACTAGCGGGGGGCAATGAGCAGTTCTTC
CDR3 protein: CASSQDLALAGGNEQFF
D gene: TRBD2
V gene: TRBV4-2
J gene: TRBJ2-1
clone size: -

CDR3 DNA: TGTGCCAGCAGTTCCCGATTAGGGGGAGGGGAGACCCAGTACTTC
CDR3 protein: CASSSRLGGGETQYF
D gene: -
V gene: TRBV6-6
J gene: TRBJ2-5
clone size: few

CDR3 DNA: TGCAGCGTTGAACGACATATGAACACTGAAGCTTTCTTT
CDR3 protein: CSVERHMNTEAFF
D gene: -
V gene: TRBV29-1
J gene: TRBJ1-1
clone size: -

CDR3 DNA: TGTGCCACCAGTAGGGATCCGGAGAGCAATCAGCCCCAGCATTTT
CDR3 protein: CATSRDPESNQPQHF
D gene: -
V gene: TRBV24-1
J gene: TRBJ1-5
clone size: few

CDR3 DNA: TGTGCCAGCAGTGTGACTAGCGGGAGTCGGGAGACCCAGTACTTC
CDR3 protein: CASSVTSGSRETQYF
D gene: TRBD2
V gene: TRBV2
J gene: TRBJ2-5
clone size: -

CDR3 DNA: TGTGCCAGCAGTTTCGGAACGGGACTAAACTACAATGAGCAGTTCTTC
CDR3 protein: CASSFGTGLNYNEQFF
D gene: TRBD2
V gene: TRBV12-3/TRBV12-4
J gene: TRBJ2-1
clone size: few

CDR3 DNA: TGTGCCAGCAGCCACCGGGGGAACACCGGGGAGCTGTTTTTT
CDR3 protein: CASSHRGNTGELFF
D gene: -
V gene: TRBV7-8
J gene: TRBJ2-2
clone size: few

CDR3 DNA: TGTGCCAGCAGCCACAGGGCGAAAACCTACGAGCAGTACTTC
CDR3 protein: CASSHRAKTYEQYF
D gene: -
V gene: TRBV27
J gene: TRBJ2-7
clone size: -

CDR3 DNA: TGTGCCAGCAGCTTAACAGGGGTTTTAGAGCGAGATACGCAGTATTTT
CDR3 protein: CASSLTGVLERDTQYF
D gene: TRBD1
V gene: TRBV11-2
J gene: TRBJ2-3
clone size: -

CDR3 DNA: TGTGCCAGCAGGGACGACGGTACCTACAATGAGCAGTTCTTC
CDR3 protein: CASRDDGTYNEQFF
D gene: -
V gene: TRBV12-3/TRBV12-4
J gene: TRBJ2-1
clone size: few

CDR3 DNA: TGTGCCAGCAGCGAACTTACAGAAGAGACCCAGTACTTC
CDR3 protein: CASSELTEETQYF
D gene: -
V gene: TRBV7-3
J gene: TRBJ2-5
clone size: -

CDR3 DNA: TGTGCCAGCGTATCGCTGGGACCACTTGAGGAGACCCAGTACTTC
CDR3 protein: CASVSLGPLEETQYF
D gene: -
V gene: TRBV28
J gene: TRBJ2-5
clone size: -

CDR3 DNA: TGTGCCAGCAGCTTACGGCTAGCGGCGGGCTACGAGCAGTACTTC
CDR3 protein: CASSLRLAAGYEQYF
D gene: TRBD2
V gene: TRBV7-2
J gene: TRBJ2-7
clone size: -

CDR3 DNA: TGTGCCAGCAGCGCCGAGGGACTAGTTGGTGAGCAGTTCTTC
CDR3 protein: CASSAEGLVGEQFF
D gene: TRBD2
V gene: TRBV7-3
J gene: TRBJ2-1
clone size: many

CDR3 DNA: TGTGCCAGCAGCCATGGCTCAGGGTCCTCTCACGAGCAGTACTTC
CDR3 protein: CASSHGSGSSHEQYF
D gene: -
V gene: TRBV4-2
J gene: TRBJ2-7
clone size: few

CDR3 DNA: TGTGCCAGCAGCCAACCTGGGCCATCCGGGGCTGATGGCTACACCTTC
CDR3 protein: CASSQPGPSGADGYTF
D gene: -
V gene: TRBV14
J gene: TRBJ1-2
clone size: -

CDR3 DNA: TGCAGTGCTAGAGGGACTAGCGGGAGTACGGCAGATACGCAGTATTTT
CDR3 protein: CSARGTSGSTADTQYF
D gene: TRBD2
V gene: TRBV20-1
J gene: TRBJ2-3
clone size: -

CDR3 DNA: TGTGCCAGCAGTGAAGTGAGTAGCGGGAGCAACAATGAGCAGTACTTC
CDR3 protein: CASSEVSSGSNNEQYF
D gene: TRBD2
V gene: TRBV2
J gene: TRBJ2-4
clone size: -

CDR3 DNA: TGTGCCACCAGTGGCCGGACCTTTCCCTACGAGCAGTACTTC
CDR3 protein: CATSGRTFPYEQYF
D gene: -
V gene: TRBV24-1
J gene: TRBJ2-7
clone size: -

CDR3 DNA: TGTGCCGCGCGATACGCTGGCACAGATACGCAGTATTTT
CDR3 protein: CAARYAGTDTQYF
D gene: -
V gene: TRBV15
J gene: TRBJ2-3
clone size: -

CDR3 DNA: TGTGCCAGCATCCTACAGGGGTTTAGCACAGATACGCAGTATTTT
CDR3 protein: CASILQGFSTDTQYF
D gene: TRBD1
V gene: TRBV6-1
J gene: TRBJ2-3
clone size: once

CDR3 DNA: TGTGCCACCAGTGTCTTGGGACTAGCGGGAGGATTAGAGACCCAGTACTTC
CDR3 protein: CATSVLGLAGGLETQYF
D gene: TRBD2
V gene: TRBV24-1
J gene: TRBJ2-5
clone size: -

CDR3 DNA: TGCAGTGCCGGGGAAGACAGGGGCGAGCAGTACTTC
CDR3 protein: CSAGEDRGEQYF
D gene: TRBD1
V gene: TRBV20-1
J gene: TRBJ2-7
clone size: -

CDR3 DNA: TGCAGTGCTAGAGAGATCCCCCTGGGGCAAGAGACCCAGTACTTC
CDR3 protein: CSAREIPLGQETQYF
D gene: -
V gene: TRBV20-1
J gene: TRBJ2-5
clone size: -

CDR3 DNA: TGTGCCACCAAGTCCCCGGGACAGACAAACATTCAGTACTTC
CDR3 protein: CATKSPGQTNIQYF
D gene: TRBD1
V gene: TRBV25-1
J gene: TRBJ2-4
clone size: -

CDR3 DNA: TGTGCCAGCAGCCAAGACAGGACTAGCGGGAGAAATGAGCAGTTCTTC
CDR3 protein: CASSQDRTSGRNEQFF
D gene: TRBD2
V gene: TRBV3-1
J gene: TRBJ2-1
clone size: few

CDR3 DNA: TGTGCCACCAGCGTCGGTCCTAACTATGGCTACACCTTC
CDR3 protein: CATSVGPNYGYTF
D gene: -
V gene: TRBV15
J gene: TRBJ1-2
clone size: -

CDR3 DNA: TGTGCCATCGAGTACCTAGGGTATGAGCAGTTCTTC
CDR3 protein: CAIEYLGYEQFF
D gene: -
V gene: TRBV27
J gene: TRBJ2-1
clone size: few

CDR3 DNA: TGCAGCGCCTACGGGGGGGTGGAGACCCAGTACTTC
CDR3 protein: CSAYGGVETQYF
D gene: TRBD2
V gene: TRBV29-1
J gene: TRBJ2-5
clone size: few

CDR3 DNA: TGCGCCAGCAGCTTGGGAGCACAGGGGGAAAGCACTGAAGCTTTCTTT
CDR3 protein: CASSLGAQGESTEAFF
D gene: TRBD1
V gene: TRBV5-1
J gene: TRBJ1-1
clone size: few

CDR3 DNA: TGCGCCAGCAGCTCGACCACAGGGGGCACTGAAGCTTTCTTT
CDR3 protein: CASSSTTGGTEAFF
D gene: TRBD1
V gene: TRBV5-1
J gene: TRBJ1-1
clone size: -